This T cell receptor beta chain was sequenced for a study of control samples from healthy donors and cancer patients. Produced via immunoSEQ multiplex PCR; TCRdb's table is partial and in-frame only. The sample yields tens of thousands of clones, about nine tenths seen once. This CDR3 is 13 amino acids long. The V gene's germline CDR1 is SQVTM and CDR2 ANQGSEA. Trimming removed 3 bases from V and 0 bases from J, with 9 bases in between. Sequenced material: blood. This receptor was obtained from a man over 45 in good health. This sequence joins TRBV29-1 and TRBJ2-7; D gene unclear. The DNA for the CDR3 is TGCAGCGTTGAGACGGGCCTCTCCTACGAGCAGTACTTC. This translates into CSVETGLSYEQYF.